Below, one TCR beta chain is given with its context. Its antigen is unknown. This entry comes from a study of response to subunit inactivated influenza vaccine. Findings and caveats of the study: It was the authors' suggestion that each seasonal influenza vaccination recruits few new T cells.

This CDR3 is 14 amino acids long. The V gene lost 8 bases and the J gene lost 0 bases, with 14 bases spanning the gap. Each CDR3 protein gets one entry after TCRdb re-called the RT-PCR reads with MiXCR. The sample contains about 580,000 distinct CDR3 sequences, around 15% of which appear only once. The sample here was PBMCs from blood, taken 11 to 12 days after vaccination. The chain recombines TRBV12-3 or TRBV12-4 with TRBJ2-7; D is ambiguous. The receptor's source is a man aged 45-65 years who received an inactivated influenza vaccine. The CDR3 sequence: CASRVLSASYEQYF. The CDR3 DNA sequence: TGTGCCAGCCGGGTCCTTTCGGCCTCCTACGAGCAGTACTTC.